This T cell receptor beta chain was found in a study of a mutant IDH1 vaccine in newly diagnosed glioma. Study summary: Vaccination started 4-6 weeks after radiotherapy alone, or with temozolomide cycles. At week 35 came visit V12, and visit V13 followed at week 47. General observations from the study: Most patients, 90% to 95%, showed vaccine-induced immune responses.

With respect to this clone: Antigen specificity is unknown.

This table comes from immunoSEQ multiplex PCR, and its TCRdb copy is limited to in-frame clones, with some not included. The table records some 50,000 clones, 85% to 95% of them present only once. The time point denotes: week 35, safety follow-up. Doses consisted of 300 ug of mutant IDH1 20-mer peptide each, paired with topical imiquimod. All eight of the vaccinations patients received fell in weeks 1, 3, 5, 7, 11, 15, 19 and 23. The CDR3 loop spans 16 amino acids. V dropped 5 bases and J dropped 3; count of bases not matched to a gene: 11. From germline, CDR1 is SEHNR and CDR2 FQNEAQ (reference sequence).

Sample: PBMCs, taken from a glioma patient whose treatment included an IDH1 peptide vaccine. The V call is TRBV7-9, the J call TRBJ2-7; 9 nucleotides agree with TRBD1. The receptor comes from a man in his fifties with glioma. The DNA for the CDR3 is TGTGCCAGCAGCCCGAAGCGGGACAGGGACATCTACGAGCAGTACTTC. Protein sequence: CASSPKRDRDIYEQYF.